This TCR beta chain originates from a study of T-cell memory formation after mild COVID-19 (dated by TCRdb to the early 2020s). About the study as a whole: TCR sequence clusters from the two donors were largely donor specific. Longitudinal TCRalpha and TCRbeta repertoire sequencing tracked T-cell clones expanding and contracting after mild COVID-19 in a couple of donors. Two young, previously healthy adult volunteers made up the cohort, one male and one female.

Broader findings and caveats from the paper: Contracting CD4+ clones were found mainly in CM and EM memory subsets, while CD8+ clones were enriched in EMRA. Clones contracting from day 15 to 85 had balanced CD4/CD8 phenotypes, while a second wave expanding from day 15 to 37 was biased towards CD4+. SARS-CoV-2 specificity was not confirmed for the second-wave clones peaking on day 37. The study covered only two mild cases, and larger cohorts including severe cases with pre-infection samples were considered necessary. Some responding clones were detected in pre-infection memory, suggesting pre-existing cross-reactive memory T cells joined the SARS-CoV-2 response.

The listed sequencing device is Illumina NovaSeq 6000. TCRalpha and TCRbeta cDNA libraries were constructed by 5'RACE with constant-segment primers, with sample barcodes and unique molecular identifiers being introduced. Trizol reagent was used to extract RNA from every sample. Amplification of the libraries took two PCR steps, and the second step added a second sample barcode plus Illumina TruSeq adapters. Libraries were sequenced on an Illumina NovaSeq with 2 x 150 bp paired-end reads. Per the source publication's procedure: Reads were demultiplexed and collapsed into UMI-guided consensus sequences with migec v1.2.7. Using mixcr v2.1.11, UMI consensuses were aligned to TRA and TRB V and J templates and then assembled into clonotypes. Clonotypes were classified as expanded or contracted when called significant by both edgeR and NoisET, with noise models trained on biological replicates. For edgeR calls, a false discovery rate-adjusted p below 0.01 and a log2 fold-change threshold of 1 were applied. As an exploratory analysis of dynamics, PCA with hierarchical clustering was applied to max-normalized trajectories of the 1000 most abundant clonotypes. Each responding clone was given a CD4 or CD8 phenotype based on the CD4+ and CD8+ repertoires, which had been sequenced separately. TCRdb reprocessed the public reads (quality trimming at Q25 with fastp, clone calling with MiXCR) and kept in-frame beta chains. Rows merge per CDR3 protein into single entries with the most common DNA and genes. The V and J calls here are based on TCRdb, not the publication. The sample profile shows approximately 180,000 distinct CDR3 sequences; around 16% of them were found once. About 2.1% of the sample is taken by the ten largest.

A few counts support this clonotype. The antigen it recognizes is unknown. No much larger clone exists at a distance of one base, and base qualities are not known. The CDR3 measures 17 amino acids from cysteine to phenylalanine. Only the CDR3 DNA is retained, 51 bases long and in frame from the first base. The germline V gene gives CDR1 as SGHAT and CDR2 as FQNNGV. Compared with germline, V lacks 0 bases and J lacks 2 bases; bases without a gene match: 6. Ficoll-Paque density gradient centrifugation was used to isolate PBMCs. The V gene is TRBV11-2 and the J gene is TRBJ2-2, with 7 bases matching TRBD2. The receptor comes from an adult woman who had mild COVID-19 (a few samples of this study predate the infection). The sample titles of this study are shuffled in the database, so cell type and time point are left out; the donor was told from shared clones. Input material: PBMCs or a T cell subset sorted from them (not recorded which). The nucleotide sequence reads as follows: TGTGCCAGCAGCTTAGATCCCGGGGGGTCCAACACCGGGGAGCTGTTTTTT. This sequence encodes CASSLDPGGSNTGELFF.